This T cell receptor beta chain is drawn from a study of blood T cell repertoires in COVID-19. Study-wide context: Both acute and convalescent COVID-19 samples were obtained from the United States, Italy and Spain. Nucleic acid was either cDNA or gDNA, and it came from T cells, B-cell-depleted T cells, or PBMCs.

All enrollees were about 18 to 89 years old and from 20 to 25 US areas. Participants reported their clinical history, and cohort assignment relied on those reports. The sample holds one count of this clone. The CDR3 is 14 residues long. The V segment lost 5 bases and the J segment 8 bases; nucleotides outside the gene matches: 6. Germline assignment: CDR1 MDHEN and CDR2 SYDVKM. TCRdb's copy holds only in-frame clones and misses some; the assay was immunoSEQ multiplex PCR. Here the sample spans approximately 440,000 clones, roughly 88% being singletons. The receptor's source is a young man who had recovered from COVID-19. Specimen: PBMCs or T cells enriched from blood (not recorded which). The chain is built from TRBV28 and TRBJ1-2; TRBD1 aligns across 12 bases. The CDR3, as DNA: TGTGCCAGCAGTCTCCAGGGACAGGGGGCCGGCTACACCTTC. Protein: CASSLQGQGAGYTF.